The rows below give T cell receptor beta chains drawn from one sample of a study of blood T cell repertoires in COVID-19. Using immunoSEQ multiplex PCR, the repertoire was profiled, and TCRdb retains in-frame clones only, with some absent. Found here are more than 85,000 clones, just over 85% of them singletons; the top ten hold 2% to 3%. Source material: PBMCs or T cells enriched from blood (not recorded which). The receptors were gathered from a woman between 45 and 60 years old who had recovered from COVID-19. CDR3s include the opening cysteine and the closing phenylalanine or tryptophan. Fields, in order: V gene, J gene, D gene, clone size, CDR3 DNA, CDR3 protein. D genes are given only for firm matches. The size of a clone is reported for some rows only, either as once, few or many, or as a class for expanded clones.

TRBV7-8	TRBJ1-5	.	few	TGTGCCAGCAGCTTAGGACAGCATAGCAATCAGCCCCAGCATTTT	CASSLGQHSNQPQHF
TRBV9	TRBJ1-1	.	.	TGTGCCAGCAGCCACCCCCGGACAGTCGGTCATACTGAAGCTTTCTTT	CASSHPRTVGHTEAFF
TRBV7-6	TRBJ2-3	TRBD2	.	TGTGCCAGCAGCCCAGGCGGGAGCGGGAGCTCTAGGGATACGCAGTATTTT	CASSPGGSGSSRDTQYF
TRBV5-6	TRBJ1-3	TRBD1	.	TGTGCCAGCACTGACAGGGGGCTTGGAAACACCATATATTTT	CASTDRGLGNTIYF
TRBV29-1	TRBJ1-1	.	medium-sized	TGCAGCGTTCTGGGAGGGAGAGGGAACACTGAAGCTTTCTTT	CSVLGGRGNTEAFF
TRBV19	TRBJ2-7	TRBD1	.	TGTGCCAGTAGTGAAGCAACAGGGGCGGTGAAACCCTACGAGCAGTACTTC	CASSEATGAVKPYEQYF
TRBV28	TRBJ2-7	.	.	TGTGCCAGCACGCAGACACCCTCCGAGCAGTACTTC	CASTQTPSEQYF
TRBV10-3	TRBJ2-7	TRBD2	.	TGTGCCATCAGGGCAAGCGGGAACTCCTACGAGCAGTACTTC	CAIRASGNSYEQYF
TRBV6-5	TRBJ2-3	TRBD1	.	TGTGCCAGCAGACTTGGACAGGGAGTTACAGATACGCAGTATTTT	CASRLGQGVTDTQYF
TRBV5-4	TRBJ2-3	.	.	TGTGCCAGCAGCAACACAGGATCCGTTACGCAGTATTTT	CASSNTGSVTQYF
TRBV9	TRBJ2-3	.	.	TGTGCCAGCAGCGTAGTCGGTTCTCCAGATACGCAGTATTTT	CASSVVGSPDTQYF
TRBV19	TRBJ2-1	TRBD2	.	TGTGCCAGTAGTATAGATCGGACTAGCGGGGGTGAGCAGTTCTTC	CASSIDRTSGGEQFF
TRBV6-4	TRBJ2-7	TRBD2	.	TGTGCCAGCAGTCCGGGACTAGGCTACGAGCAGTACTTC	CASSPGLGYEQYF
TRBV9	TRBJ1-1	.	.	TGTGCCAGCAGCGCCGACACGAACACTGAAGCTTTCTTT	CASSADTNTEAFF
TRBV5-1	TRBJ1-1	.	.	TGCGCCAGCAGCTTGGATCGGGGAGTGAACACTGAAGCTTTCTTT	CASSLDRGVNTEAFF
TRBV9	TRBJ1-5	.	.	TGTGCCAGCAGCGTAGATGGGGGCGGAAATCAGCCCCAGCATTTT	CASSVDGGGNQPQHF
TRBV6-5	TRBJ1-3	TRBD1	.	TGTGCCAGTTCAACAGGGGTGTCTGGAAACACCATATATTTT	CASSTGVSGNTIYF
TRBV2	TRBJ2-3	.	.	TGTGCCAGCATGACAGAAAAGGGCGGGGTACGGACAGATACGCAGTATTTT	CASMTEKGGVRTDTQYF
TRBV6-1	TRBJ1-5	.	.	TGTGCCAGCAGTGAAATCTTACGGAGCAATCAGCCCCAGCATTTT	CASSEILRSNQPQHF
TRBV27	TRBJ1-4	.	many	TGTGCCAGCAGTTGGGCAGGGGCTCGAGGTGAAAAACTGTTTTTT	CASSWAGARGEKLFF
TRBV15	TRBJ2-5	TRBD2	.	TGTGCCACCAGCAGAGCAGGGAAGACTAGCGGCGGAGAGACCCAGTACTTC	CATSRAGKTSGGETQYF
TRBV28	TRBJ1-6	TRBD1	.	TGTGCCAGCAGCCGGACAGGGGGTAGCTCACCCCTCCACTTT	CASSRTGGSSPLHF